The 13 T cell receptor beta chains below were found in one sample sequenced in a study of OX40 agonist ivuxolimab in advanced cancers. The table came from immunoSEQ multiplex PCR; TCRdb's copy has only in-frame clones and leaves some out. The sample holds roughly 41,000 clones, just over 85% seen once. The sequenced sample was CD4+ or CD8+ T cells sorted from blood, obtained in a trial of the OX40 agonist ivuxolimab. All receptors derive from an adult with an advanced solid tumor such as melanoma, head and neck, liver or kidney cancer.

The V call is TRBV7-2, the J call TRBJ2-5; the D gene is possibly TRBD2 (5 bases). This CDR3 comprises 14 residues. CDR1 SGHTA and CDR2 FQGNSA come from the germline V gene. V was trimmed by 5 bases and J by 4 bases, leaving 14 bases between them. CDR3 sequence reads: CASSPAVGGETQYF. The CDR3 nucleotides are TGTGCCAGCAGCCCCGCGGTCGGAGGAGAGACCCAGTACTTC.

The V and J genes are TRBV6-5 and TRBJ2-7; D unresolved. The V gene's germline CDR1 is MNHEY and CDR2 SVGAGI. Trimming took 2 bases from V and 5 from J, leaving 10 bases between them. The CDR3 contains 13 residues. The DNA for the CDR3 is TGTGCCAGCAGTTACGCGTTAAACCACGAGCAGTACTTC. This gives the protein CASSYALNHEQYF.

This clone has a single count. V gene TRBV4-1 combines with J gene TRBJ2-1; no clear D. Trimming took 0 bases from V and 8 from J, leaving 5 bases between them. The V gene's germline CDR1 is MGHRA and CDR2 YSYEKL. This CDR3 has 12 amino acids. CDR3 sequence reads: CASSQDGDEQFF. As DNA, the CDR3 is TGCGCCAGCAGCCAAGATGGGGATGAGCAGTTCTTC.

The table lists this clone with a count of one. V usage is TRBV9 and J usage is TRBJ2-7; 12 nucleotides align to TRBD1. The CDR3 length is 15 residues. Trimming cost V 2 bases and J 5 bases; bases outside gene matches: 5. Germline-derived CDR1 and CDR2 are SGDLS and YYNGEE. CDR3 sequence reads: CASSVGTGGKHEQYF. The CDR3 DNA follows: TGTGCCAGCAGCGTGGGGACAGGGGGCAAGCACGAGCAGTACTTC.

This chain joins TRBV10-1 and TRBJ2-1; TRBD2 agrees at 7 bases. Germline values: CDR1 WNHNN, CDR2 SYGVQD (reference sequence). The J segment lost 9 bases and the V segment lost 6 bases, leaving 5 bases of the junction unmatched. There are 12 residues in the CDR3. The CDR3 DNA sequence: TGCGCCAGCAGCCCCGGGGGGATTGAGCAGTTCTTC. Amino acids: CASSPGGIEQFF.

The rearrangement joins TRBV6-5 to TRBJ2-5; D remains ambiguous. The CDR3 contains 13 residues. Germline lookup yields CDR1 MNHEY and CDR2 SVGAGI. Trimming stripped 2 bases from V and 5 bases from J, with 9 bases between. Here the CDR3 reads CASSYGVKETQYF. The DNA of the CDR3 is TGTGCCAGCAGTTACGGGGTGAAGGAGACCCAGTACTTC.

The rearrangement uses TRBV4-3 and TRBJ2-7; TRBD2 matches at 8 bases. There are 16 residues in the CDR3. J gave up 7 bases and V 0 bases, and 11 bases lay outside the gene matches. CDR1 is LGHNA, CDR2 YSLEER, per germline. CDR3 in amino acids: CASSQDRAGGGREQYF. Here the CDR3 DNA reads TGCGCCAGCAGCCAAGATAGGGCCGGCGGGGGGCGAGAGCAGTACTTC.

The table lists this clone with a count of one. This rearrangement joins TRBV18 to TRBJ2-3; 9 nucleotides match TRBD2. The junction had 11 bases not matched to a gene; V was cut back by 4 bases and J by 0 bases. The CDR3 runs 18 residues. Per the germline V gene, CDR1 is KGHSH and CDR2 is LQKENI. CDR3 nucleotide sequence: TGTGCCAGCTCACTCCAACCTCTAGCGGGGTTTAGCACAGATACGCAGTATTTT. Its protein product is CASSLQPLAGFSTDTQYF.

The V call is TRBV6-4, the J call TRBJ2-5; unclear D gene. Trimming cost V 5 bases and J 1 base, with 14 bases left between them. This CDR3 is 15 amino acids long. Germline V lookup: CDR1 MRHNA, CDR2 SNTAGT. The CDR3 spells CASSNKGPSQETQYF. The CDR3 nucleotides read TGTGCCAGCAGTAACAAGGGCCCATCCCAAGAGACCCAGTACTTC.

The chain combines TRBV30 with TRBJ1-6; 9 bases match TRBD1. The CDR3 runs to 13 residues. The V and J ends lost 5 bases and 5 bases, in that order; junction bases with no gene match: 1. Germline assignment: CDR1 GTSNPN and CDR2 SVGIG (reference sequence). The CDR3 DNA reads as TGTGCCTGGGGGACAGGGCATAATTCACCCCTCCACTTT. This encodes CAWGTGHNSPLHF. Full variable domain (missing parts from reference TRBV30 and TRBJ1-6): SQTIHQWPATLVQPVGSPLSLECTVEGTSNPNLYWYRQAAGRGLQLLFYSVGIGQISSEVPQNLSASRPQDRQFILSSKKLLLSDSGFYLCAWGTGHNSPLHFGNGTRLTVT.

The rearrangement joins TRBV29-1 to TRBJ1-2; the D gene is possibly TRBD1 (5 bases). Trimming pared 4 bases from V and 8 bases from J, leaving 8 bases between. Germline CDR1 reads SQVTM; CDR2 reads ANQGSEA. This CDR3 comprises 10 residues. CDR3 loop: CSVAEGGYTF. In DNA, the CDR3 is TGCAGCGTTGCGGAGGGGGGCTACACCTTC.

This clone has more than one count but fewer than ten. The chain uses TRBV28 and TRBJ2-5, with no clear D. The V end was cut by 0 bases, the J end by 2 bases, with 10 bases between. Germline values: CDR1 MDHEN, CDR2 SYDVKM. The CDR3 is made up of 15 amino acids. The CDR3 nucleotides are TGTGCCAGCAGTTTATGGACAAGGCCGCAAGAGACCCAGTACTTC. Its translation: CASSLWTRPQETQYF. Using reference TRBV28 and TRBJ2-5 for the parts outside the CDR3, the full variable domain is DVKVTQSSRYLVKRTGEKVFLECVQDMDHENMFWYRQDPGLGLRLIYFSYDVKMKEKGDIPEGYSVSREKKERFSLILESASTNQTSMYLCASSLWTRPQETQYFGPGTRLLVL.

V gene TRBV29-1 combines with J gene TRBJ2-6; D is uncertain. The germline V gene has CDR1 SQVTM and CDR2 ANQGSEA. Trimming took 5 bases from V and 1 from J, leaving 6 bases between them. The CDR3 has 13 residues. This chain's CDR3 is CSVKASGANVLTF. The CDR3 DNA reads TGCAGCGTTAAAGCGTCTGGGGCCAACGTCCTGACTTTC.